The rows below give T cell receptor beta chains drawn from one sample of a study of blood T cells in healthy people across ages. TCRdb reanalysed the 5' RACE reads using MiXCR and keeps one entry per CDR3 protein. The sample yields hundreds of thousands of distinct CDR3 sequences, about half seen once. The sample was blood. These receptors all stem from a man aged 80 or over in good health. Each CDR3 is given without its conserved first and last residue. Fields, in order: J gene, V gene, CDR3 protein.

J: TRBJ2-7
V: TRBV29-1
CDR3: SVRIGTEAYEQY

J: TRBJ2-1
V: TRBV10-3
CDR3: AISLNYNEQF

J: TRBJ2-1
V: TRBV27
CDR3: ASSLGRAVPYNEQF

J: TRBJ2-1
V: TRBV27
CDR3: ASSLLGQGSYRRVSKEQF

J: TRBJ2-5
V: TRBV20-1
CDR3: SAEGLAGAAETQY

J: TRBJ2-7
V: TRBV27
CDR3: ASSPTGRKGFVEQY

J: TRBJ1-2
V: TRBV12-3/TRBV12-4
CDR3: ASSPDRGWSYT

J: TRBJ1-2
V: TRBV29-1
CDR3: SVEVGQGGGYT

J: TRBJ2-4
V: TRBV5-1
CDR3: ASSSLGTGVTKNIQY

J: TRBJ1-1
V: TRBV29-1
CDR3: SAGQGWDTEAF

J: TRBJ1-1
V: TRBV29-1
CDR3: SVVPNTEAF

J: TRBJ2-1
V: TRBV7-2
CDR3: ASSLGRDSDYNEQF

J: TRBJ2-7
V: TRBV19
CDR3: ASSKTAGLSYEQY

J: TRBJ2-5
V: TRBV20-1
CDR3: SARDLAEQY

J: TRBJ1-5
V: TRBV6-6
CDR3: ASSRQEDNQPQH

J: TRBJ1-2
V: TRBV5-1
CDR3: ASSLAFVAGYT

J: NA
V: TRBV28
CDR3: ASRLGEAKNIQY

J: TRBJ2-7
V: TRBV11-3
CDR3: ASSLTDEQY